Listed below are T cell receptor beta chains from one sample, sequenced in a study of blood T cell repertoires in COVID-19. Produced via immunoSEQ multiplex PCR; TCRdb's table is partial and in-frame only. The table records more than 90,000 clones, roughly four fifths of them present only once. Sequencing used peripheral blood. The receptor set was obtained from a man aged 50-59 years with acute or convalescent COVID-19. Both conserved end residues are part of each CDR3. The D gene is left open where the match is weak. Clone size appears in some rows only: once, few, many, or a class for an expanded clone.

>TRBV5-1|NA|NA|TRBJ2-7
CASSLDGGGLSYEQYF
TGCGCCAGCAGCTTGGATGGGGGAGGCCTTTCCTACGAGCAGTACTTC
>TRBV5-1|NA|TRBD1|TRBJ2-1
CASSLGFRSGQGTYNEQFF
TGCGCCAGCAGCTTGGGTTTTAGGTCGGGACAGGGAACCTACAATGAGCAGTTCTTC
>TRBV29-1|NA|NA|TRBJ2-7
CSVETASGSSQYF
TGCAGCGTTGAAACCGCGTCAGGGTCGTCGCAGTACTTC
>TRBV18|once|NA|TRBJ2-7
CASSPDLVAYEQYF
TGTGCCAGCTCCCCTGATTTAGTGGCCTACGAGCAGTACTTC
>TRBV7-8|NA|NA|TRBJ2-1
CASSLAGGGEQFF
TGTGCCAGCAGCTTAGCGGGAGGTGGTGAGCAGTTCTTC
>TRBV15|once|TRBD1|TRBJ1-4
CATSRGQESNEKLFF
TGTGCCACCAGCAGGGGACAGGAGTCAAATGAAAAACTGTTTTTT
>TRBV2|NA|TRBD1|TRBJ2-1
CASSVWDRGPGNEQFF
TGTGCCAGCAGTGTCTGGGACAGGGGGCCGGGTAATGAGCAGTTCTTC
>TRBV18|NA|NA|TRBJ1-2
CASSPATGRAGYTF
TGTGCCAGCTCACCAGCCACAGGGAGGGCTGGCTACACCTTC
>TRBV5-1|few|NA|TRBJ1-6
CASSLGGDHNSPLHF
TGCGCCAGCAGCTTGGGAGGTGACCATAATTCACCCCTCCACTTT
>TRBV9|few|TRBD2|TRBJ2-2
CASSVVASGGAGTGELFF
TGTGCCAGCAGCGTAGTGGCTAGCGGGGGGGCTGGCACCGGGGAGCTGTTTTTT
>TRBV7-9|NA|NA|TRBJ2-2
CASSALARANTGELFF
TGTGCCAGCAGCGCCCTAGCTAGAGCGAACACCGGGGAGCTGTTTTTT
>TRBV7-3|few|TRBD2|TRBJ2-2
CASSPAGGHTGELFF
TGTGCCAGCAGCCCAGCGGGAGGGCACACCGGGGAGCTGTTTTTT
>TRBV30|NA|NA|TRBJ1-1
CAWDRSATEAFF
TGTGCCTGGGACAGGTCGGCCACTGAAGCTTTCTTT
>TRBV12-3/TRBV12-4|NA|NA|TRBJ2-3
CASTNRAPDTQYF
TGTGCCAGCACCAACAGGGCACCAGATACGCAGTATTTT
>TRBV3-1/TRBV3-2|NA|NA|TRBJ1-1
CASSQLAQGSTEAFF
TGTGCCAGCAGCCAACTGGCGCAGGGGAGTACTGAAGCTTTCTTT
>TRBV4-2|few|NA|TRBJ1-5
CASSQDLTSGSNQPQHF
TGTGCCAGCAGCCAAGATCTGACTTCAGGGAGCAATCAGCCCCAGCATTTT
>TRBV5-8|NA|TRBD1|TRBJ2-2
CASSRGQGWSGELFF
TGTGCCAGCAGCCGGGGACAGGGTTGGTCCGGGGAGCTGTTTTTT
>TRBV6-6|NA|NA|TRBJ2-7
CASSYVPGLPSYEQYF
TGTGCCAGCAGTTACGTTCCAGGGCTCCCCTCCTACGAGCAGTACTTC
>TRBV6-1|NA|NA|TRBJ2-7
CASSGGALRSSYEQYF
TGTGCCAGCAGTGGGGGAGCTCTCAGGAGCTCCTACGAGCAGTACTTC
>TRBV28|once|TRBD1|TRBJ2-7
CASSLSGGYSYEQYF
TGTGCCAGCAGTTTATCAGGGGGCTACTCCTACGAGCAGTACTTC
>TRBV30|NA|NA|TRBJ1-6
CAYSRGVDSPLHF
TGTGCCTACAGCAGGGGAGTTGATTCACCCCTCCACTTT
>TRBV12-3/TRBV12-4|NA|NA|TRBJ1-6
CASSFNEDSPLHF
TGTGCCAGCAGTTTTAACGAGGATTCACCCCTCCACTTT